One sample yielded the 3 T cell receptor beta chains listed below, sequenced in a study of blood T cell repertoires in COVID-19. Using immunoSEQ multiplex PCR, the repertoire was profiled, and TCRdb retains in-frame clones only, with some absent. Altogether more than 95,000 clones are present, less than 90% being singletons, with the ten largest covering more than 5%. The source material was peripheral blood. The receptors shown here come from a human donor in a cohort sampled during active COVID-19.

The V gene is TRBV25-1, the J gene TRBJ2-1; 11 bases fit TRBD2. Germline V lookup: CDR1 MGHDK, CDR2 SYGVNS. The CDR3 has 16 residues. For the CDR3, the DNA is TGTGCACGGGGTAGCGGGGGGGCCGGTTCCTACAATGAGCAGTTCTTC. Translated, it gives CARGSGGAGSYNEQFF.

The chain combines TRBV27 with TRBJ2-7, with 9 positions matching TRBD1. CDR1 and CDR2 from the germline V gene are MNHEY and SMNVEV (reference sequence). Unmatched junction bases numbered 3, after V lost 2 bases and J lost 1 base. The CDR3 consists of 15 residues. CDR3 nucleotides: TGTGCCAGCAGTTTAGGACAGGGGAAATCCTACGAGCAGTACTTC. This gives the protein CASSLGQGKSYEQYF.

The chain employs TRBV2 and TRBJ1-6; 7 positions match TRBD1. V was clipped by 2 bases and J by 9 bases; unmatched bases: 7. CDR3 length: 15 residues. The germline gives CDR1 SNHLY, CDR2 FYNNEI. CDR3 in DNA: TGTGCCAGCAGTGAACTTGGGCAGGGGGGTTCACCCCTCCACTTT. Amino acid sequence: CASSELGQGGSPLHF.